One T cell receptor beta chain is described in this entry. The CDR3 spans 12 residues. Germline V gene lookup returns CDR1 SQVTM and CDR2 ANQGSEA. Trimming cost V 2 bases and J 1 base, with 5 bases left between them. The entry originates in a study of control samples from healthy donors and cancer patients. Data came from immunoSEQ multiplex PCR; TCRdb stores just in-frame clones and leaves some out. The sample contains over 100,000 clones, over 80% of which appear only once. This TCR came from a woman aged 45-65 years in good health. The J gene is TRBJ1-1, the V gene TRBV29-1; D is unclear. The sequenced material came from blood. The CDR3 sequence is CSVETGNTEAFF. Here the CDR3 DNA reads TGCAGCGTTGAAACGGGGAACACTGAAGCTTTCTTT.